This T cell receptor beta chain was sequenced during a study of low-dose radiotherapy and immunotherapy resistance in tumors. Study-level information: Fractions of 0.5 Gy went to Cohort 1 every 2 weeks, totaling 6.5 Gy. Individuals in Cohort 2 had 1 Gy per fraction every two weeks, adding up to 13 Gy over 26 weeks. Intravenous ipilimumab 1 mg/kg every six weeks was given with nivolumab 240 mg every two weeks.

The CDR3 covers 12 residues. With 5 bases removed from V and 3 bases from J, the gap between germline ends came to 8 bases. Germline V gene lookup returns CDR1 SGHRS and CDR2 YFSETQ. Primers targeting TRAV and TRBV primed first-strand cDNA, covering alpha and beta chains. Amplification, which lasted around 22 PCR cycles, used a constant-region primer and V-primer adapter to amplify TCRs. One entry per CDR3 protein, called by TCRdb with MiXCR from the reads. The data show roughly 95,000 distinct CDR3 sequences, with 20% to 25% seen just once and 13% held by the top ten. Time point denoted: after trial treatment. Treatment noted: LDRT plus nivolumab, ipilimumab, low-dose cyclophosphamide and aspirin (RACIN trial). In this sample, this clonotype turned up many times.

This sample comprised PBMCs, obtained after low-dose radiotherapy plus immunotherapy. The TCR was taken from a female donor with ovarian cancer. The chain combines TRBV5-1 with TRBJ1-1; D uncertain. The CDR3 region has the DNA TGCGCCAGCAGACACGGACACACTGAAGCTTTCTTT. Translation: CASRHGHTEAFF.